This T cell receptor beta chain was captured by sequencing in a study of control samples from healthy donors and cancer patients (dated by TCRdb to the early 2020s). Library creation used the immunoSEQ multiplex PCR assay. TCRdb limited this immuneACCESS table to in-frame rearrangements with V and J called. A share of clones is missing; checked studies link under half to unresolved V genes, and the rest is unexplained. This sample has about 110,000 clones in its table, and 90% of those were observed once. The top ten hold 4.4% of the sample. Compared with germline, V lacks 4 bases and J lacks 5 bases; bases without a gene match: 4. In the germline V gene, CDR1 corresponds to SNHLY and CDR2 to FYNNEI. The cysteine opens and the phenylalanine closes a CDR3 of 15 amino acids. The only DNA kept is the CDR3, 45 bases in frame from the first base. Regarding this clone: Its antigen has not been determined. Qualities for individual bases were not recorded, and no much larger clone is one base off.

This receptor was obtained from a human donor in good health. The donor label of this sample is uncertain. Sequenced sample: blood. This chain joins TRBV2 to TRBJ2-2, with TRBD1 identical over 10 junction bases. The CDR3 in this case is CASSVGTGATGELFF. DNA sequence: TGTGCCAGCAGTGTCGGGACAGGGGCTACCGGGGAGCTGTTTTTT.